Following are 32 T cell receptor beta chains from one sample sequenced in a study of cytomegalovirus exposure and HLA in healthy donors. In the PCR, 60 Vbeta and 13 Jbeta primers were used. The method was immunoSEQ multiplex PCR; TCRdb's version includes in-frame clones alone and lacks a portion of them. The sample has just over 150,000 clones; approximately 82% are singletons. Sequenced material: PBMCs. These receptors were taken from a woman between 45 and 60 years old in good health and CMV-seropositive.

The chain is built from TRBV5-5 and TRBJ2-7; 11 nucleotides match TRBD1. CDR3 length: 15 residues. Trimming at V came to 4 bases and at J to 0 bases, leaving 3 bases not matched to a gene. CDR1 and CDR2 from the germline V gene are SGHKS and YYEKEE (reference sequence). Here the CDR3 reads CASSTDRGLSYEQYF. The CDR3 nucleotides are TGTGCCAGCAGCACGGACAGGGGGCTCTCCTACGAGCAGTACTTC.

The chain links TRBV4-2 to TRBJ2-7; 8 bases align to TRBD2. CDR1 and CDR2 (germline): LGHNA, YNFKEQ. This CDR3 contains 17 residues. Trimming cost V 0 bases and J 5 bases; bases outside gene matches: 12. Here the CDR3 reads CASSQDGSGSGVDEQYF. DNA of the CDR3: TGTGCCAGCAGCCAAGATGGATCGGGTAGCGGGGTAGACGAGCAGTACTTC.

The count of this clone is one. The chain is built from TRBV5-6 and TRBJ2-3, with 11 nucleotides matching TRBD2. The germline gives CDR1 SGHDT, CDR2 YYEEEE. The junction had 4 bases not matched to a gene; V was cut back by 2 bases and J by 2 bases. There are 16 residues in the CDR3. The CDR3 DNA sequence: TGTGCCAGCAGCTTACGACTAGCGGGGTTCACAGATACGCAGTATTTT. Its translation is CASSLRLAGFTDTQYF.

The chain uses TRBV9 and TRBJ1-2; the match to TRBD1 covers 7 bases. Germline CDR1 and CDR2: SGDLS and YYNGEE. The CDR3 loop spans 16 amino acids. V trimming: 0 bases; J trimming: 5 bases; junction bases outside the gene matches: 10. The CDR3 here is CASSVVMGTDLYGYTF. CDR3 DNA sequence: TGTGCCAGCAGCGTAGTGATGGGGACAGACTTATATGGCTACACCTTC.

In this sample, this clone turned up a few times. The CDR3 region has the DNA TGCGCCAGCAGCTTGGGTGGACTACGCACAGATACGCAGTATTTT. Its translation is CASSLGGLRTDTQYF. This rearrangement joins TRBV5-1 to TRBJ2-3; D possibly corresponds to TRBD2 (6 bases). CDR1 is SGHRS, CDR2 YFSETQ, per germline. This CDR3 contains 15 residues. V shed 0 bases and J shed 1 base, with 9 bases lying between them. Full variable domain (rest looked up from reference TRBV5-1 and TRBJ2-3): KAGVTQTPRYLIKTRGQQVTLSCSPISGHRSVSWYQQTPGQGLQFLFEYFSETQRNKGNFPGRFSGRQFSNSRSEMNVSTLELGDSALYLCASSLGGLRTDTQYFGPGTRLTVL.

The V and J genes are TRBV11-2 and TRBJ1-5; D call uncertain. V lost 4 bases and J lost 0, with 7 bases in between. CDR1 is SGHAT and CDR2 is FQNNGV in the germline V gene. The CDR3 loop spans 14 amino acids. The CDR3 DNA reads TGTGCCAGCAGCTCGAGTAATAGCAATCAGCCCCAGCATTTT. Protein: CASSSSNSNQPQHF.

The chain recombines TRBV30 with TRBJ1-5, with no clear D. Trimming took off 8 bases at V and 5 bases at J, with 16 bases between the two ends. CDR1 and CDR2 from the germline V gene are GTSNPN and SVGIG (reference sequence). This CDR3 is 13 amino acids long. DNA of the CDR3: TGTGCCACCTCAGCGGGCGGGGATCAGCCCCAGCATTTT. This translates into CATSAGGDQPQHF.

As DNA, the CDR3 is TGTGCCAGCAGTTCCCGAGACAGGATGGTGACTAATGAAAAACTGTTTTTT. Its translation is CASSSRDRMVTNEKLFF. The V call is TRBV27, the J call TRBJ1-4; the D gene is possibly TRBD1 (6 bases). Between the trimmed V and J ends, which lost 4 bases and 2 bases, there was a span of 17 bases. The CDR3 is made up of 17 amino acids. Germline V gene sequence: CDR1 MNHEY, CDR2 SMNVEV (reference sequence).

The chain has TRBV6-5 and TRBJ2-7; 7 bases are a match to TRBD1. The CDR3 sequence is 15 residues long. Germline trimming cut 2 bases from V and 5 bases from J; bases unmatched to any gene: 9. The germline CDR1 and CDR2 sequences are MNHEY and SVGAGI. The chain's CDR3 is CASSYRSTGLDEQYF. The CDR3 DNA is TGTGCCAGCAGTTACCGCTCGACAGGGTTGGACGAGCAGTACTTC.

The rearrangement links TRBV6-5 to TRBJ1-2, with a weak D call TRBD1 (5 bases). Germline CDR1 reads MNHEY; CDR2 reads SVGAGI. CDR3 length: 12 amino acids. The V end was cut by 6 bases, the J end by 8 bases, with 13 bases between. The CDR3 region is CASRSGLGGYTF. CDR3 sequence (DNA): TGTGCCAGCAGATCAGGGCTCGGGGGCTACACCTTC.

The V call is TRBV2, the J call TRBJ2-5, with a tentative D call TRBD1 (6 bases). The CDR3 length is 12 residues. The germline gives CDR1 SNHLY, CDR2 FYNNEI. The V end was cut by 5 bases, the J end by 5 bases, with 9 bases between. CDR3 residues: CASSYRVETQYF. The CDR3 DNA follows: TGTGCCAGCAGTTACAGGGTCGAGACCCAGTACTTC.

For the CDR3, the DNA is TGTGCCAGCAGTGAACCTTTCGAAGCGGGGGGGCCGGGCAATGAGCAGTTCTTC. Its translation: CASSEPFEAGGPGNEQFF. The rearrangement joins TRBV25-1 to TRBJ2-1; 10 positions agree with TRBD2. The length of the CDR3 is 18 residues. With V trimmed by 2 bases and J by 6 bases, 13 bases remained unmatched. Germline CDR1 is MGHDK and CDR2 is SYGVNS.

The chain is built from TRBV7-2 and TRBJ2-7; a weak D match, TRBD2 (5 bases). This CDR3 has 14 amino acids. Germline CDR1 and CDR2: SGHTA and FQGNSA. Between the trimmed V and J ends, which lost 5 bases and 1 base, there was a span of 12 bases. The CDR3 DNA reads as TGTGCCAGCAGCGCACAAGAGGGATCCTACGAGCAGTACTTC. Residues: CASSAQEGSYEQYF.

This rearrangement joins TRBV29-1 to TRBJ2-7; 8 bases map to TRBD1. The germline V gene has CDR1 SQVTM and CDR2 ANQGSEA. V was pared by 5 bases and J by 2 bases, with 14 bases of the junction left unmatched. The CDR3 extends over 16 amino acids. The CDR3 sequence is CSVYSTGTGFPYEQYF. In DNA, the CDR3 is TGCAGCGTTTACAGCACGGGGACAGGTTTCCCCTACGAGCAGTACTTC.

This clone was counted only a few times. The CDR3 coding sequence is TGCAGCGTTGGCCGGGGTTTGAAGTCGGGTGAGCAGTTCTTC. Its protein is CSVGRGLKSGEQFF. The chain uses TRBV29-1 and TRBJ2-1; perhaps TRBD2 as D (5 bases). Trimming left V 4 bases short and J 9 bases short, with 19 bases between. Germline V lookup: CDR1 SQVTM, CDR2 ANQGSEA. The CDR3 has 14 residues.

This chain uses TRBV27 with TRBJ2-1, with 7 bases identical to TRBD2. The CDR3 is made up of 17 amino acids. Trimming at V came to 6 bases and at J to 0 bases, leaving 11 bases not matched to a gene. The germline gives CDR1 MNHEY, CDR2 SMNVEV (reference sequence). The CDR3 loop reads CASRGTVGGSSYNEQFF. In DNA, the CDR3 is TGTGCCAGCAGGGGCACGGTCGGGGGGAGCTCCTACAATGAGCAGTTCTTC.

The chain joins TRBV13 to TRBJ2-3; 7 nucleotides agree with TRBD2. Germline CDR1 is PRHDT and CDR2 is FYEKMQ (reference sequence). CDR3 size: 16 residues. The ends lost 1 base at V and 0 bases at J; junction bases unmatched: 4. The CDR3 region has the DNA TGTGCCAGCAGCTTAGAAGCGGGGACCAGCACAGATACGCAGTATTTT. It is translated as CASSLEAGTSTDTQYF. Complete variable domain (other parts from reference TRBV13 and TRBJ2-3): AAGVIQSPRHLIKEKRETATLKCYPIPRHDTVYWYQQGPGQDPQFLISFYEKMQSDKGSIPDRFSAQQFSDYHSELNMSSLELGDSALYFCASSLEAGTSTDTQYFGPGTRLTVL.

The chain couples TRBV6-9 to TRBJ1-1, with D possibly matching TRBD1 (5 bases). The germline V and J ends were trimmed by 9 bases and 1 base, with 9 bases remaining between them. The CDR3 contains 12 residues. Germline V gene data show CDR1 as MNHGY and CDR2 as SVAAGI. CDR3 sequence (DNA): TGTGCCAGACTAACAGGGAACACTGAAGCTTTCTTT. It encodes CARLTGNTEAFF.

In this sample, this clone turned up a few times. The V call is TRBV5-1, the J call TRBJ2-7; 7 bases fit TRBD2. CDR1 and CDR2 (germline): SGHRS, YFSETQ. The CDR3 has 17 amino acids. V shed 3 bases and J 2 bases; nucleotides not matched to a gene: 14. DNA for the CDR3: TGCGCCAGCAGCTCGGGGGGTACAAAAACAGGTGCCTACGAGCAGTACTTC. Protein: CASSSGGTKTGAYEQYF.

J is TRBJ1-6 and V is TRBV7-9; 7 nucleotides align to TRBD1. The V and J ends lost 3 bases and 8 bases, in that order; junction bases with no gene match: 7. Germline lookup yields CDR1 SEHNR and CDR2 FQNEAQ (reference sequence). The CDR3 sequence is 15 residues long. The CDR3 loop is CASSLVKGADSPLHF. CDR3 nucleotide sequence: TGTGCCAGCAGCTTGGTAAAGGGGGCGGATTCACCCCTCCACTTT.

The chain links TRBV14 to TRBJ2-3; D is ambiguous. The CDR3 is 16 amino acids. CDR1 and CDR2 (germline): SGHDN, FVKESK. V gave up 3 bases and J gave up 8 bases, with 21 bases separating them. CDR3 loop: CASSQAWANPPFTQYF. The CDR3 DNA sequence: TGTGCCAGCAGCCAGGCGTGGGCAAATCCTCCCTTTACGCAGTATTTT. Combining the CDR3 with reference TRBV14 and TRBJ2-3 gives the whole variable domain EAGVTQFPSHSVIEKGQTVTLRCDPISGHDNLYWYRRVMGKEIKFLLHFVKESKQDESGMPNNRFLAERTGGTYSTLKVQPAELEDSGVYFCASSQAWANPPFTQYFGPGTRLTVL.

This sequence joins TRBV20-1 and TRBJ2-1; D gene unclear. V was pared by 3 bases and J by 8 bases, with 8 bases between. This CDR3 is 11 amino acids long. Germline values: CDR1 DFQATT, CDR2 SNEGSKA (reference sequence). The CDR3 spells CSASAGYEQFF. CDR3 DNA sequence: TGCAGTGCTAGTGCAGGATATGAGCAGTTCTTC.

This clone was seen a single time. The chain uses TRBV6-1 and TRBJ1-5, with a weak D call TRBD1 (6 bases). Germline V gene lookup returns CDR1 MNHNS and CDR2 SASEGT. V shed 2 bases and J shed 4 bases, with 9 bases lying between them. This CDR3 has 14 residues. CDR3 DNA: TGTGCCAGCAGTGAAAGGGGGTCAAATCAGCCCCAGCATTTT. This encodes CASSERGSNQPQHF.

In DNA, the CDR3 is TGTGCCAGCAGCGTAGAGCGCCGGACTAGCACAGATACGCAGTATTTT. Encoded protein: CASSVERRTSTDTQYF. The V and J genes are TRBV9 and TRBJ2-3; weak D call: TRBD2 (5 bases). V lost 0 bases to trimming and J lost 0 bases, with 11 bases between them. This CDR3 is built from 16 residues. Germline lookup yields CDR1 SGDLS and CDR2 YYNGEE.

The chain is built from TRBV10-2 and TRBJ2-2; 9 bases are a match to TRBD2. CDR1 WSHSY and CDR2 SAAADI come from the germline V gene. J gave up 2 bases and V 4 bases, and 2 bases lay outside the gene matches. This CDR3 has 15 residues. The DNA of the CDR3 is TGCGCCAGCAGTGCGACTAGCGGTAACACCGGGGAGCTGTTTTTT. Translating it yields CASSATSGNTGELFF.

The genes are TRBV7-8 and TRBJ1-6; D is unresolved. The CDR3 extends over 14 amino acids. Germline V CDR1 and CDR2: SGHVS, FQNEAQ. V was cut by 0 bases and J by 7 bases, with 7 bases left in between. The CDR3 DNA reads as TGTGCCAGCAGCTTAGCGTCCCGGAATTCACCCCTCCACTTT. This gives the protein CASSLASRNSPLHF.

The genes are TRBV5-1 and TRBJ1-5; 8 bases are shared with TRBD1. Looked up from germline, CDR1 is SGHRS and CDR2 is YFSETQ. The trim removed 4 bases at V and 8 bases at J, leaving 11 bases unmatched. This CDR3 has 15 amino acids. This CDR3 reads CASSVGTGQGEPQHF. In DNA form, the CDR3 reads TGCGCCAGCAGCGTGGGGACAGGTCAGGGGGAGCCCCAGCATTTT. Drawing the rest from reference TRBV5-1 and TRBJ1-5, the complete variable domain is KAGVTQTPRYLIKTRGQQVTLSCSPISGHRSVSWYQQTPGQGLQFLFEYFSETQRNKGNFPGRFSGRQFSNSRSEMNVSTLELGDSALYLCASSVGTGQGEPQHFGDGTRLSIL.

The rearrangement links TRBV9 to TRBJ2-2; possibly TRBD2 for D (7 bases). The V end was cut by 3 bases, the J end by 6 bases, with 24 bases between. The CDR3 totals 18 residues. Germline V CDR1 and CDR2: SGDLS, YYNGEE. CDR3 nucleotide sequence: TGTGCCAGCAGCGGAGAGGCTCGAGGGGGGGCGAGTGCCGGGGAGCTGTTTTTT. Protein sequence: CASSGEARGGASAGELFF.

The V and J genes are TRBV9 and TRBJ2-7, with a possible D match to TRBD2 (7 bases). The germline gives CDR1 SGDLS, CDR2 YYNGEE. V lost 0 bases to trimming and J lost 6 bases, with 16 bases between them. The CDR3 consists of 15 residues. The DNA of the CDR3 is TGTGCCAGCAGCGTAGGCGGTCGGGGGGCGGGCGAGCAGTACTTC. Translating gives CASSVGGRGAGEQYF. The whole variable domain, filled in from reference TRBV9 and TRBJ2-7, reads DSGVTQTPKHLITATGQRVTLRCSPRSGDLSVYWYQQSLDQGLQFLIQYYNGEERAKGNILERFSAQQFPDLHSELNLSSLELGDSALYFCASSVGGRGAGEQYFGPGTRLTVT.

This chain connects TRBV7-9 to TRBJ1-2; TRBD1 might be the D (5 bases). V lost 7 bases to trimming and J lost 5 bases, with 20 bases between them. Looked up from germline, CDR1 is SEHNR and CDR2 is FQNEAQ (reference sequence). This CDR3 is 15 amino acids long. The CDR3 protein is CASNPPGLREYGYTF. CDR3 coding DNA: TGTGCCAGCAATCCCCCGGGACTCAGGGAATATGGCTACACCTTC. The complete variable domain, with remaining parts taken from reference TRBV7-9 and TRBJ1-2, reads DTGVSQNPRHKITKRGQNVTFRCDPISEHNRLYWYRQTLGQGPEFLTYFQNEAQLEKSRLLSDRFSAERPKGSFSTLEIQRTEQGDSAMYLCASNPPGLREYGYTFGSGTRLTVV.

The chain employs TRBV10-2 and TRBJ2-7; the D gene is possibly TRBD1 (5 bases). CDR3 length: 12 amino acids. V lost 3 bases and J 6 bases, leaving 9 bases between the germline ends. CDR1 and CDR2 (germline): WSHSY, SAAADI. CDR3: CASSDMDTEQYF. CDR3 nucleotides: TGCGCCAGCAGTGACATGGACACCGAGCAGTACTTC.

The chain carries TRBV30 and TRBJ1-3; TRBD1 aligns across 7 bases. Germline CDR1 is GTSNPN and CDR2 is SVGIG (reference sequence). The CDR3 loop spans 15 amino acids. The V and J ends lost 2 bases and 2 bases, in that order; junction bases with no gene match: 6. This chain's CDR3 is CAWSRDSGTGNTIYF. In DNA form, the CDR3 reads TGTGCCTGGAGTCGGGACAGTGGAACTGGAAACACCATATATTTT.